The T cell receptor (beta chain) under discussion was sequenced for a study of control samples from healthy donors and cancer patients. Trimming took 6 bases from V and 4 from J; bases not matched to a gene: 4. The germline gives CDR1 KGHDR, CDR2 SFDVKD. This CDR3 comprises 14 residues. Only in-frame clones appear in the TCRdb table, and some are missing; sequencing was by immunoSEQ multiplex PCR. Of about 98,000 clones in the sample, approximately 80% were seen once. This sequence joins TRBV24-1 and TRBJ1-2, with 10 positions matching TRBD1. The TCR was taken from a woman in her 30s in good health. Sequences were obtained from blood. The CDR3 region is CATSPGQGGYGYTF. CDR3 nucleotide sequence: TGTGCCACCAGTCCCGGACAGGGGGGCTATGGCTACACCTTC.